These 22 T cell receptor beta chains originate from one sample sequenced in a study of T cells in Graves' hyperthyroidism and ophthalmopathy. RNA transcripts were the template for amplifying TCR beta CDR3 regions. The HTBI primer set was used in a first-round RT-PCR of the TCR CDR3. In TCRdb, the multiplex PCR reads were re-called with MiXCR into one record per CDR3 protein. The sample lists about 700,000 distinct CDR3 sequences, 12% to 15% occurring once. Sequenced input: blood. All receptors come from a woman aged 18-29 years with Graves' hyperthyroidism.

V and J are TRBV7-4 and TRBJ2-3; 7 nucleotides line up with TRBD1. Germline CDR1 SGHVT, CDR2 SQSDAQ. The CDR3 runs 15 residues. J lost 2 bases, V lost 5 bases, and 7 bases had no gene match. CDR3 residues: CASSPRQGTTDTQYF. Here the CDR3 DNA reads TGTGCCAGCAGCCCCCGACAGGGAACCACAGATACGCAGTATTTT.

The chain recombines TRBV27 with TRBJ2-1, with D possibly TRBD2 on 5 matching bases. There are 14 residues in the CDR3. V was trimmed by 5 bases and J by 9 bases, leaving 17 bases between them. Germline-derived CDR1 and CDR2 are MNHEY and SMNVEV (reference sequence). This CDR3 is CASSQFTSTGEQFF. In DNA form, the CDR3 reads TGTGCCAGCAGTCAATTTACTAGTACTGGTGAGCAGTTCTTC.

This clonotype was picked up a small number of times. V and J are TRBV7-9 and TRBJ1-2; 7 positions match TRBD1. This CDR3 region has 14 residues. The trim removed 3 bases at V and 5 bases at J, leaving 6 bases unmatched. Germline CDR1 SEHNR, CDR2 FQNEAQ (reference sequence). The DNA of the CDR3 is TGTGCCAGCAGCTTTGACAGGGACTCTTATGGCTACACCTTC. Its protein product is CASSFDRDSYGYTF.

V is TRBV7-2 and J is TRBJ2-7, with 9 bases lining up with TRBD2. Looked up from germline, CDR1 is SGHTA and CDR2 is FQGNSA. This CDR3 has 17 residues. V lost 5 bases to trimming and J lost 2 bases; unmatched junction nucleotides: 13. CDR3 coding DNA: TGTGCCAGCAGCCCCGGGGGCCTAGCGGGAACCACCTACGAGCAGTACTTC. Its translation is CASSPGGLAGTTYEQYF.

This clonotype has a handful of counts. The genes are TRBV19 and TRBJ1-2; 7 nucleotides match TRBD1. The CDR3 sequence is 13 residues long. The trim removed 4 bases at V and 4 bases at J, leaving 3 bases unmatched. Germline CDR1 and CDR2: LNHDA and SQIVND (reference sequence). The CDR3 spells CASSRDSVYGYTF. The CDR3 DNA is TGTGCCAGTAGTAGGGACAGCGTCTATGGCTACACCTTC.

J is TRBJ2-2 and V is TRBV11-3; D possibly corresponds to TRBD2 (5 bases). V gave up 5 bases and J gave up 6 bases, with 16 bases separating them. Germline values: CDR1 SGHNT, CDR2 YENEEA. CDR3 length: 15 amino acids. CDR3 DNA sequence: TGTGCCAGCAGCCGAGGAGGCTCTACCCCCGGGGAGCTGTTTTTT. This sequence encodes CASSRGGSTPGELFF. The full variable domain, with the rest looked up from reference TRBV11-3 and TRBJ2-2, is EAGVVQSPRYKIIEKKQPVAFWCNPISGHNTLYWYLQNLGQGPELLIRYENEEAVDDSQLPKDRFSAERLKGVDSTLKIQPAELGDSAVYLCASSRGGSTPGELFFGEGSRLTVL.

This clonotype was seen repeatedly, ten times or more. The chain employs TRBV20-1 and TRBJ2-2, with TRBD1 identical over 8 bases. The CDR3 runs to 13 residues. V trimming: 4 bases; J trimming: 5 bases; junction bases outside the gene matches: 3. Germline V gene data show CDR1 as DFQATT and CDR2 as SNEGSKA (reference sequence). The CDR3 spells CSATWTGTGELFF. CDR3 DNA: TGCAGTGCTACGTGGACAGGGACCGGGGAGCTGTTTTTT.

This clonotype was found many times. This chain uses TRBV7-2 with TRBJ2-3; TRBD2 agrees at 14 bases. The CDR3 loop spans 20 amino acids. Germline CDR1 is SGHTA and CDR2 is FQGNSA. Unmatched junction bases numbered 17, after V lost 5 bases and J lost 4 bases. CDR3 coding DNA: TGTGCCAGCAGCCGCGCCCCAGGACTAGCGGGAGGACTTAAATCAGATACGCAGTATTTT. This translates into CASSRAPGLAGGLKSDTQYF.

This clonotype was observed at least ten times. The CDR3 region has the DNA TGTGCCAGCAGCTTAGGGGACTTGATGGACCCTACGTTCAAGCAGTACTTC. Translation: CASSLGDLMDPTFKQYF. The chain is built from TRBV11-2 and TRBJ2-7, with D possibly matching TRBD2 (6 bases). Per the germline V gene, CDR1 is SGHAT and CDR2 is FQNNGV. The CDR3 is 17 amino acids. V lost 1 base to trimming and J lost 8 bases, with 24 bases between them. Combining the CDR3 with reference TRBV11-2 and TRBJ2-7 gives the whole variable domain EAGVAQSPRYKIIEKRQSVAFWCNPISGHATLYWYQQILGQGPKLLIQFQNNGVVDDSQLPKDRFSAERLKGVDSTLKIQPAKLEDSAVYLCASSLGDLMDPTFKQYFGPGTRLTVT.

The sample holds many counts of this clonotype. The gene calls are TRBV7-9 and TRBJ2-5; 10 nucleotides align to TRBD2. The germline V gene has CDR1 SEHNR and CDR2 FQNEAQ (reference sequence). The CDR3 sequence is 18 residues long. Germline trimming cut 3 bases from V and 0 bases from J; bases unmatched to any gene: 10. In DNA, the CDR3 is TGTGCCAGCAGCTTCCGGCTAGCGGGAGCGACGTACCAAGAGACCCAGTACTTC. Protein sequence: CASSFRLAGATYQETQYF.

The table lists this clonotype with many counts. Here the CDR3 DNA reads TGTGCCAGCAGTTACCCGGACCAGTCCTACGAGCAGTACTTC. Translation gives CASSYPDQSYEQYF. The chain couples TRBV6-2 or TRBV6-3 to TRBJ2-7; D gene uncertain. Trimming pared 2 bases from V and 1 base from J, leaving 9 bases between. The germline gives CDR1 MNHEY, CDR2 SVGEGT. The CDR3 extends over 14 amino acids.

This clonotype was recorded at least ten times. The J gene is TRBJ2-7, the V gene TRBV6-1; 8 nucleotides line up with TRBD1. CDR3 length: 13 amino acids. Germline V gives CDR1 MNHNS, CDR2 SASEGT. J lost 5 bases, V lost 4 bases, and 4 bases had no gene match. The CDR3 DNA follows: TGTGCCAGCAGTGGGACAGGGCGACACGAGCAGTACTTC. Translated: CASSGTGRHEQYF.

The chain uses TRBV12-3 or TRBV12-4 and TRBJ1-1; TRBD1 matches at 7 bases. Germline trimming cut 6 bases from V and 4 bases from J; bases unmatched to any gene: 5. CDR3 length equals 13 residues. Here the CDR3 DNA reads TGTGCCAGCAGGCCTGGACAGGTCACTGAAGCTTTCTTT. It yields the protein CASRPGQVTEAFF.

This clonotype was detected ten times or more. This chain uses TRBV12-3 or TRBV12-4 with TRBJ2-3; tentatively, D is TRBD1 (6 bases). This CDR3 comprises 15 residues. V lost 8 bases and J 0 bases, leaving 15 bases between the germline ends. The CDR3 bases are TGTGCCAGCGACCTACAGGGACATAGCACAGATACGCAGTATTTT. Its translation: CASDLQGHSTDTQYF.

The chain couples TRBV4-1 to TRBJ2-1, with 10 nucleotides matching TRBD2. The CDR3 is made up of 16 amino acids. Germline-derived CDR1 and CDR2 are MGHRA and YSYEKL. With 4 bases clipped from V and 10 bases from J, the junction kept 13 bases outside the gene matches. CDR3 amino acids: CASSRVPGTSADEQFF. The DNA for the CDR3 is TGCGCCAGCAGCCGCGTCCCCGGGACTAGCGCCGACGAGCAGTTCTTC.

Comments on this clonotype: With a much larger clone just one base away, this may be a read error. The chain couples TRBV27 to TRBJ1-4; possible D gene TRBD1, 6 bases. The CDR3 is 18 residues long. Germline CDR1 reads MNHEY; CDR2 reads SMNVEV (reference sequence). The CDR3 sequence: CGSSLLGTTGATNEKLFF. The CDR3 region has the DNA TGTGGCAGCAGTTTATTGGGGACAACCGGTGCAACTAATGAAAAACTGTTTTTT.

This clonotype was counted many times. This chain joins TRBV2 and TRBJ1-5; possibly TRBD1 for D (6 bases). There are 15 residues in the CDR3. With 4 bases removed from V and 0 bases from J, the gap between germline ends came to 10 bases. Germline-derived CDR1 and CDR2 are SNHLY and FYNNEI. CDR3 sequence (DNA): TGTGCCAGCAGTGGGACAGCTAATAGCAATCAGCCCCAGCATTTT. As protein: CASSGTANSNQPQHF. The full variable domain, its missing parts supplied by reference TRBV2 and TRBJ1-5, is EPEVTQTPSHQVTQMGQEVILRCVPISNHLYFYWYRQILGQKVEFLVSFYNNEISEKSEIFDDQFSVERPDGSNFTLKIRSTKLEDSAMYFCASSGTANSNQPQHFGDGTRLSIL.

This clonotype was seen many times. The chain has TRBV3-1 and TRBJ2-1; no clear D. The CDR3 spans 14 residues. Trimming removed 0 bases at V and 7 bases at J, with 10 bases between. Germline lookup yields CDR1 LGHDT and CDR2 YNNKEL (reference sequence). DNA for the CDR3: TGTGCCAGCAGCCAAGATGCCAGCCTGAATGAGCAGTTCTTC. It codes for CASSQDASLNEQFF.

This clonotype was seen repeatedly, ten times or more. The chain links TRBV15 to TRBJ1-1; no reliable D call. V shed 7 bases and J shed 3 bases, with 33 bases lying between them. The CDR3 length is 20 residues. The germline V gene has CDR1 LNHNV and CDR2 YYDKDF (reference sequence). DNA of the CDR3: TGTGCCACCAACATAGATTCTCTTCGCCTCGGCTCACTTGGGGACACTGAAGCTTTCTTT. Residues: CATNIDSLRLGSLGDTEAFF.

In this sample, this clonotype turned up many times. The genes are TRBV7-6 and TRBJ2-7; perhaps TRBD1 as D (6 bases). V lost 1 base, J lost 2 bases, and 9 bases lay in between. The CDR3 has 14 residues. CDR1 SGHVS and CDR2 FNYEAQ come from the germline V gene. CDR3 in amino acids: CASSLVQGPYEQYF. For the CDR3, the DNA is TGTGCCAGCAGCTTAGTACAGGGCCCCTACGAGCAGTACTTC.

This clonotype was recorded many times. J is TRBJ2-3 and V is TRBV7-3, with D hard to call. Germline V CDR1 and CDR2: SGHTA, FQGTGA. Trimming removed 2 bases from V and 3 bases from J, with 6 bases in between. This CDR3 is 13 amino acids long. The CDR3 nucleotides read TGTGCCAGCAGCTTAGTTGTAACAGATACGCAGTATTTT. Translated, it gives CASSLVVTDTQYF.

This clonotype has at least ten counts. The CDR3 DNA reads TGTGCCAGCAGTTCTGTGGGGACAGGTCATTTCAATGAGCAGTTCTTC. Protein sequence: CASSSVGTGHFNEQFF. The rearrangement links TRBV28 to TRBJ2-1, with 8 nucleotides matching TRBD1. The V gene's germline CDR1 is MDHEN and CDR2 SYDVKM. This CDR3 contains 16 residues. After removal of 4 bases from V and 6 bases from J, the junction contained 11 bases not matched to a gene.